Shown below are 27 T cell receptor beta chains from a single sample sequenced in a study of blood T cell repertoires in COVID-19. Some clones are missing from TCRdb's copy, which holds only in-frame ones; the method was immunoSEQ multiplex PCR. The table shows some 210,000 clones, with 81% occurring only once. The sequenced sample consisted of PBMCs or T cells enriched from blood (not recorded which). These receptors were taken from a woman between 50 and 59 years old with acute COVID-19.

This chain joins TRBV6-2 or TRBV6-3 and TRBJ2-7; TRBD2 matches 15 bases. The V segment lost 6 bases and the J segment 2 bases; nucleotides outside the gene matches: 5. The CDR3 length is 16 residues. Germline V gene data show CDR1 as MNHEY and CDR2 as SVGEGT. The DNA of the CDR3 is TGTGCCAGCAGCGGGACTAGCGGGGGGTTGACCTACGAGCAGTACTTC. It codes for CASSGTSGGLTYEQYF.

The J gene is TRBJ1-1, the V gene TRBV6-2 or TRBV6-3; TRBD1 agrees at 11 bases. V lost 5 bases and J lost 3; bases outside the gene matches: 2. This CDR3 comprises 14 residues. Per germline, CDR1 MNHEY and CDR2 SVGEGT. DNA of the CDR3: TGTGCCAGCAGTCCGGGACAGGGGGACACTGAAGCTTTCTTT. Protein sequence: CASSPGQGDTEAFF.

The chain couples TRBV3-1 (or the pseudogene TRBV3-2) to TRBJ2-2, with D perhaps TRBD2 (6 bases). CDR3 size: 15 residues. V was trimmed by 3 bases and J by 2 bases, leaving 10 bases between them. CDR1 and CDR2 from the germline V gene are LGHDT and YNNKEL (reference sequence). The CDR3 here is CASSHRGKNTGELFF. The CDR3 nucleotides are TGTGCCAGCAGCCACCGGGGGAAAAACACCGGGGAGCTGTTTTTT.

The chain employs TRBV19 and TRBJ2-4, with 10 nucleotides matching TRBD1. The CDR3 totals 14 residues. V trimming: 4 bases; J trimming: 9 bases; junction bases outside the gene matches: 6. Germline CDR1 is LNHDA and CDR2 is SQIVND (reference sequence). CDR3 nucleotides: TGTGCCAGTAGTAAAGACAGGGGGCGGGTCATTCAGTACTTC. Its translation: CASSKDRGRVIQYF.

The chain combines TRBV28 with TRBJ2-7, with 9 bases fitting TRBD1. The CDR3 has 15 residues. From germline, CDR1 is MDHEN and CDR2 SYDVKM. J gave up 4 bases and V 5 bases, and 9 bases lay outside the gene matches. CDR3: CASSRSLDRGYEQYF. CDR3 DNA: TGTGCCAGCAGTAGATCCCTGGACAGGGGATACGAGCAGTACTTC.

This chain connects TRBV28 to TRBJ2-3; 10 bases fit TRBD1. The CDR3 contains 17 residues. Germline loops: CDR1 MDHEN, CDR2 SYDVKM. Trimming at V came to 4 bases and at J to 0 bases, leaving 7 bases not matched to a gene. Here the CDR3 DNA reads TGTGCCAGCAGTTCCTTGGGGACAGGGGTTAGCACAGATACGCAGTATTTT. Amino acids: CASSSLGTGVSTDTQYF.

The V and J genes are TRBV2 and TRBJ1-6; unclear D gene. Germline CDR1 and CDR2: SNHLY and FYNNEI. The CDR3 runs 13 residues. Trimming removed 7 bases from V and 3 bases from J, with 7 bases in between. DNA of the CDR3: TGTGCCAGCACAAGCGGCTATAATTCACCCCTCCACTTT. Translating it yields CASTSGYNSPLHF. Full variable domain (remainder filled in from reference TRBV2 and TRBJ1-6): EPEVTQTPSHQVTQMGQEVILRCVPISNHLYFYWYRQILGQKVEFLVSFYNNEISEKSEIFDDQFSVERPDGSNFTLKIRSTKLEDSAMYFCASTSGYNSPLHFGNGTRLTVT.

The V gene is TRBV12-3 or TRBV12-4, the J gene TRBJ2-5, with D hard to call. The V and J ends lost 3 bases and 5 bases respectively, with 7 bases between them. CDR3 length: 12 residues. The CDR3 spells CASSFSRETQYF. For the CDR3, the DNA is TGTGCCAGCAGTTTTAGTCGGGAGACCCAGTACTTC.

This clone was observed a handful of times. The rearrangement links TRBV9 to TRBJ2-1, with 16 bases identical to TRBD2. Germline V CDR1 and CDR2: SGDLS, YYNGEE. This CDR3 is built from 19 residues. After removal of 2 bases from V and 0 bases from J, the junction contained 5 bases not matched to a gene. CDR3 sequence (DNA): TGTGCCAGCAGCGTGGGACTAGCGGGAGGGCCAGGCTCCTACAATGAGCAGTTCTTC. It specifies CASSVGLAGGPGSYNEQFF.

This clone has just a few counts. This chain's CDR3 is CASRTGDQPQHF. The CDR3 region has the DNA TGTGCCAGTAGGACAGGGGATCAGCCCCAGCATTTT. The V call is TRBV19, the J call TRBJ1-5, with 8 bases aligning to TRBD1. The CDR3 totals 12 residues. Unmatched junction bases numbered 0, after V lost 6 bases and J lost 5 bases. Per germline, CDR1 LNHDA and CDR2 SQIVND (reference sequence).

This chain joins TRBV11-3 and TRBJ2-3; D unresolved. V lost 0 bases and J 2 bases, leaving 9 bases between the germline ends. This CDR3 is built from 15 residues. The V gene's germline CDR1 is SGHNT and CDR2 YENEEA. This chain's CDR3 is CASSLDERYTDTQYF. DNA of the CDR3: TGTGCCAGCAGCTTAGATGAGAGGTACACAGATACGCAGTATTTT.

The chain uses TRBV7-3 and TRBJ2-2, with TRBD2 matching 14 bases. In germline, CDR1 is SGHTA, CDR2 FQGTGA. V lost 5 bases and J lost 6; bases outside the gene matches: 8. The CDR3 has 17 amino acids. The CDR3 DNA follows: TGTGCCAGCAGCAGAAGGACTAGCGGGAGGAGGGCCGGGGAGCTGTTTTTT. It codes for CASSRRTSGRRAGELFF.

The chain carries TRBV5-1 and TRBJ2-7; D uncertain. CDR1 is SGHRS and CDR2 is YFSETQ in the germline V gene. V lost 0 bases, J lost 3 bases, and 13 bases lay in between. The CDR3 runs 15 residues. The CDR3 is CASSLEIAAIYEQYF. For the CDR3, the DNA is TGCGCCAGCAGCTTGGAGATCGCAGCGATCTACGAGCAGTACTTC.

This clone was found once. The chain carries TRBV2 and TRBJ2-1, with 9 bases matching TRBD2. The CDR3 runs to 14 residues. Germline CDR1 SNHLY, CDR2 FYNNEI. J lost 10 bases, V lost 5 bases, and 9 bases had no gene match. CDR3 loop: CASSRTSVIGEQFF. DNA for the CDR3: TGTGCCAGCAGTAGGACTAGCGTAATAGGAGAGCAGTTCTTC.

This clone was seen only once. The chain combines TRBV27 with TRBJ1-2, with unresolved D. The CDR3 totals 14 residues. V was shortened by 3 bases and J by 8 bases, with 16 bases between the two germline ends. Looked up from germline, CDR1 is MNHEY and CDR2 is SMNVEV (reference sequence). The CDR3: CASSFRESPSGYTF. In DNA, the CDR3 is TGTGCCAGCAGTTTTCGGGAATCCCCAAGCGGCTACACCTTC.

This clone was seen just once. This chain links TRBV7-9 with TRBJ2-5, with 7 nucleotides matching TRBD1. This CDR3 spans 15 amino acids. Trimming took 1 base from V and 2 from J; bases not matched to a gene: 4. In germline, CDR1 is SEHNR, CDR2 FQNEAQ (reference sequence). The CDR3 DNA reads TGTGCCAGCAGCTTAGGCCGGACAGGACAAGAGACCCAGTACTTC. This gives the protein CASSLGRTGQETQYF.

The V call is TRBV28, the J call TRBJ2-7, with D maybe TRBD2 (5 bases). The CDR3 spans 12 residues. V gave up 4 bases and J gave up 6 bases, with 10 bases separating them. CDR1 is MDHEN and CDR2 is SYDVKM in the germline V gene. Here the CDR3 reads CASSSSGSEQYF. The CDR3 nucleotides are TGTGCCAGCAGTTCAAGCGGTTCCGAGCAGTACTTC.

The genes are TRBV7-2 and TRBJ2-7, with TRBD1 identical over 7 bases. Germline V gene lookup returns CDR1 SGHTA and CDR2 FQGNSA. The V segment lost 5 bases and the J segment 10 bases; nucleotides outside the gene matches: 5. The CDR3 covers 11 residues. The CDR3 loop reads CASSNRDSQYF. The DNA for the CDR3 is TGTGCCAGCAGCAACAGGGACAGCCAGTACTTC.

The genes are TRBV29-1 and TRBJ1-4; the match to TRBD1 covers 12 bases. The CDR3 is made up of 14 amino acids. Germline V gene lookup returns CDR1 SQVTM and CDR2 ANQGSEA. Germline trimming cut 7 bases from V and 4 bases from J; bases unmatched to any gene: 4. CDR3 nucleotides: TGCAGCGCACGGGACAGGGGGCGTAATGAAAAACTGTTTTTT. Translating gives CSARDRGRNEKLFF.

In DNA form, the CDR3 reads TGTGCCAGCAGTTCCTCCACGGGATCGGGAAACACCATATATTTT. Its protein is CASSSSTGSGNTIYF. The J gene is TRBJ1-3, the V gene TRBV28; D gene uncertain. V was clipped by 4 bases and J by 4 bases, with 14 bases between them. Per the germline V gene, CDR1 is MDHEN and CDR2 is SYDVKM. The CDR3 is 15 amino acids.

The chain uses TRBV19 and TRBJ1-5, with 7 bases aligning to TRBD1. In germline, CDR1 is LNHDA, CDR2 SQIVND (reference sequence). This CDR3 is 15 amino acids long. With V trimmed by 5 bases and J by 3 bases, 7 bases remained unmatched. The CDR3 loop reads CASSGTDIPNQPQHF. The CDR3 DNA reads as TGTGCCAGTAGTGGGACAGATATCCCCAATCAGCCCCAGCATTTT.

The chain links TRBV13 to TRBJ1-1; D remains unclear. The CDR3 is 18 amino acids. Deletions cut 3 bases from V and 1 base from J, with 21 bases between. The V gene's germline CDR1 is PRHDT and CDR2 FYEKMQ (reference sequence). The CDR3 here is CASSFRIGLRGENTEAFF. The CDR3, as DNA: TGTGCCAGCAGCTTCAGAATCGGGTTAAGAGGAGAGAACACTGAAGCTTTCTTT.

The rearrangement links TRBV5-1 to TRBJ2-5, with 7 bases identical to TRBD1. The CDR3 extends over 13 amino acids. The germline gives CDR1 SGHRS, CDR2 YFSETQ. With V trimmed by 4 bases and J by 5 bases, 5 bases remained unmatched. The DNA for the CDR3 is TGCGCCAGCAGCCCGACAGGGTGGGAGACCCAGTACTTC. Residues: CASSPTGWETQYF.

Details on this clone: Other DNA sequences in this sample translate to the same CDR3. V and J are TRBV7-3 and TRBJ1-1; D is uncertain. CDR3 length equals 13 residues. Germline V gives CDR1 SGHTA, CDR2 FQGTGA. V shed 3 bases and J shed 1 base, with 6 bases lying between them. The CDR3 region is CASSFSGNTEAFF. The CDR3 coding sequence is TGTGCCAGCAGCTTCTCAGGGAACACTGAAGCTTTCTTT.

This clone was seen a few times. The rearrangement joins TRBV7-2 to TRBJ2-5; unclear D gene. V was shortened by 2 bases and J by 3 bases, with 10 bases between the two germline ends. This CDR3 has 14 residues. Germline V gene sequence: CDR1 SGHTA, CDR2 FQGNSA. CDR3 region: CASSLSASEETQYF. CDR3 sequence (DNA): TGTGCCAGCAGCTTATCTGCGAGCGAAGAGACCCAGTACTTC.

The chain uses TRBV28 and TRBJ1-6; D possibly corresponds to TRBD1 (6 bases). Trimming took 6 bases from V and 15 from J, leaving 15 bases between them. The CDR3 loop spans 12 amino acids. Looked up from germline, CDR1 is MDHEN and CDR2 is SYDVKM. The DNA for the CDR3 is TGTGCCAGCAGCCCTATAGGACAGTACCTCCACTTT. Its protein product is CASSPIGQYLHF. Variable domain in full (rest from reference TRBV28 and TRBJ1-6): DVKVTQSSRYLVKRTGEKVFLECVQDMDHENMFWYRQDPGLGLRLIYFSYDVKMKEKGDIPEGYSVSREKKERFSLILESASTNQTSMYLCASSPIGQYLHFGNGTRLTVT.

The chain employs TRBV7-3 and TRBJ2-6; 7 bases are a match to TRBD1. V dropped 2 bases and J dropped 2; count of bases not matched to a gene: 3. CDR1 SGHTA and CDR2 FQGTGA come from the germline V gene. The CDR3 spans 16 residues. CDR3 DNA: TGTGCCAGCAGCTTAGCAGGACAGGCTGGGGCCAACGTCCTGACTTTC. Translation gives CASSLAGQAGANVLTF. The full variable domain, its missing parts supplied by reference TRBV7-3 and TRBJ2-6, is GAGVSQTPSNKVTEKGKYVELRCDPISGHTALYWYRQSLGQGPEFLIYFQGTGAADDSGLPNDRFFAVRPEGSVSTLKIQRTERGDSAVYLCASSLAGQAGANVLTFGAGSRLTVL.